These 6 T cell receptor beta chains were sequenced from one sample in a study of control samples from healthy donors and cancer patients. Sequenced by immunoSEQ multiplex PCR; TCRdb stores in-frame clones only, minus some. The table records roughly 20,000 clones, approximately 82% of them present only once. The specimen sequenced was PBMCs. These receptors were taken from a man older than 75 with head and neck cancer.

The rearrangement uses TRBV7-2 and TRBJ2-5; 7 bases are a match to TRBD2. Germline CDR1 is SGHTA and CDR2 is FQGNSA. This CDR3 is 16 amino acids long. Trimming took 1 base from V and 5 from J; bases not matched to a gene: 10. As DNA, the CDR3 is TGTGCCAGCAGCTTAGTTACGGGACTATTCGGGGAGACCCAGTACTTC. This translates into CASSLVTGLFGETQYF.

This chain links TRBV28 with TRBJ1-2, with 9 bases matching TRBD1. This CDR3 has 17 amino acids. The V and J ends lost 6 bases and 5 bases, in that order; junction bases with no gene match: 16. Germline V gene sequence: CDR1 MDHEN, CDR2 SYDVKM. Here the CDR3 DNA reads TGTGCCAGCAGCCAACGGACCCCTGGACAGGGGAAGTATGGCTACACCTTC. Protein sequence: CASSQRTPGQGKYGYTF.

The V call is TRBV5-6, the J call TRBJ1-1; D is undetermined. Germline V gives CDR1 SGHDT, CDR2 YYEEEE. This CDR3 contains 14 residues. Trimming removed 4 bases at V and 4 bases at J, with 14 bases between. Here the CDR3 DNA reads TGTGCCAGCAGCCGGGTAGGGTGGGGCACTGAAGCTTTCTTT. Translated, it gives CASSRVGWGTEAFF. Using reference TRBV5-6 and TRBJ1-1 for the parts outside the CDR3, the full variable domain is DAGVTQSPTHLIKTRGQQVTLRCSPKSGHDTVSWYQQALGQGPQFIFQYYEEEERQRGNFPDRFSGHQFPNYSSELNVNALLLGDSALYLCASSRVGWGTEAFFGQGTRLTVV.

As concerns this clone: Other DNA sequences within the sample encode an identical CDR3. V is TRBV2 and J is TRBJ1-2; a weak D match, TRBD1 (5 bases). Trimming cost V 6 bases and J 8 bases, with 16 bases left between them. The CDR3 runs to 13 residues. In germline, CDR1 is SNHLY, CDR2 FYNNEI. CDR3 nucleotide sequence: TGTGCCAGCAGGCCCTTTGGTTACAGGGGCTACACCTTC. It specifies CASRPFGYRGYTF.

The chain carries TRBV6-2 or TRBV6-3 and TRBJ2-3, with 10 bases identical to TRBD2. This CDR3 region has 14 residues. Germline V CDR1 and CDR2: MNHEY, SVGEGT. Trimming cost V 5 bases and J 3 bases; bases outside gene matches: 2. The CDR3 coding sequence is TGTGCCAGCAGTCCACTAGCGGGAACAGATACGCAGTATTTT. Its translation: CASSPLAGTDTQYF.

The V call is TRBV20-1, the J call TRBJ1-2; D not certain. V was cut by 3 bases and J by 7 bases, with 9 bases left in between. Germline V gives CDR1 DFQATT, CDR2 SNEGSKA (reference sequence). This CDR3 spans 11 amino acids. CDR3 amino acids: CSASGRAGYTF. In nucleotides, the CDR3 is TGCAGTGCTAGTGGGAGGGCTGGCTACACCTTC.